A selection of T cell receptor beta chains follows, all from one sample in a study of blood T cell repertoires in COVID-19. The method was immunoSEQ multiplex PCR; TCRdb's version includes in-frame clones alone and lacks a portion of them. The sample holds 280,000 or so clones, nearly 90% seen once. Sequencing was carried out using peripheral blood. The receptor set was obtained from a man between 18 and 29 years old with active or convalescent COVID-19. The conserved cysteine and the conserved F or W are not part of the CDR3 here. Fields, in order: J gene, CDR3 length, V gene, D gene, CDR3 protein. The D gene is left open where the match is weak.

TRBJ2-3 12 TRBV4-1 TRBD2 ASSQGTSGGTQY
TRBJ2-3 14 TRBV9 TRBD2 ASSVGSGGRTDTQY
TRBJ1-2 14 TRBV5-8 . ASSPRGGEPSYGYT
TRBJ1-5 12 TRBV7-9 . ASSPDQPGQPQH
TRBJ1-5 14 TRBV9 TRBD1 ASSAGWDSSNQPQH
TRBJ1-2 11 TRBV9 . ASSVAEDYGYT
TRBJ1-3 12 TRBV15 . ATSRGSSGNTIY
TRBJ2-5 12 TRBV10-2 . ASSDGRGEETQY
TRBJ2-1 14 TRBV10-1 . ASSDVRGRYYNEQF
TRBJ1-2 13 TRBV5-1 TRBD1 ASSPGQGSPYGYT
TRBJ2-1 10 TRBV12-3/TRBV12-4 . ASSFVSYEQF
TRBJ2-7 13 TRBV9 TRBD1 ASSGPGTGAYEQY
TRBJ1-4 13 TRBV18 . ASSPSGVSNEKLF